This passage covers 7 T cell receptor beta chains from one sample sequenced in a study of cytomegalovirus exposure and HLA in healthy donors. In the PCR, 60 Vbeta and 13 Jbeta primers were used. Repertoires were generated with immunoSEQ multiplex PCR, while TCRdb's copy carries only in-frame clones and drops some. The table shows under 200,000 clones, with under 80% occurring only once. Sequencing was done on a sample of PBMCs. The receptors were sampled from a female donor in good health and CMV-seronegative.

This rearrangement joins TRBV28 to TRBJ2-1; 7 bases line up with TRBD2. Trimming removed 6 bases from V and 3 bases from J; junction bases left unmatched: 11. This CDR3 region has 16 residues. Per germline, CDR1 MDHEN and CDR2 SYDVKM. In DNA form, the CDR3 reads TGTGCCAGCAGAGCCGGGGGGACGACGGGCTACAATGAGCAGTTCTTC. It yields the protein CASRAGGTTGYNEQFF. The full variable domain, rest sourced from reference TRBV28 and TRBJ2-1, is DVKVTQSSRYLVKRTGEKVFLECVQDMDHENMFWYRQDPGLGLRLIYFSYDVKMKEKGDIPEGYSVSREKKERFSLILESASTNQTSMYLCASRAGGTTGYNEQFFGPGTRLTVL.

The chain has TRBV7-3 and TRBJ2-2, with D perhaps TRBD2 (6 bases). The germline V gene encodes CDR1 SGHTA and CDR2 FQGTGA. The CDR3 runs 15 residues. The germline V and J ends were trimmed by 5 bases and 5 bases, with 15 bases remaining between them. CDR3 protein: CASSQAGVETGELFF. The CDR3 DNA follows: TGTGCCAGCAGCCAAGCGGGCGTGGAGACCGGGGAGCTGTTTTTT.

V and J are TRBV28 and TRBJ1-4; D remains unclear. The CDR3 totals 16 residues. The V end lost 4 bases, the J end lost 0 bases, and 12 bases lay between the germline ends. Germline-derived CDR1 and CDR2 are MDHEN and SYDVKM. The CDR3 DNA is TGTGCCAGCAGTTCCGATGACGGGGCAACTAATGAAAAACTGTTTTTT. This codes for CASSSDDGATNEKLFF.

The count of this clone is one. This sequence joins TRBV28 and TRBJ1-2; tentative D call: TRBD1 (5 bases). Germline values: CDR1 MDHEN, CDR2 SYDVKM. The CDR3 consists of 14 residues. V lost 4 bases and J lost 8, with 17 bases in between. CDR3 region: CASSSYSAGRGYTF. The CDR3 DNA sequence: TGTGCCAGCAGTTCTTACAGTGCAGGGCGAGGCTACACCTTC.

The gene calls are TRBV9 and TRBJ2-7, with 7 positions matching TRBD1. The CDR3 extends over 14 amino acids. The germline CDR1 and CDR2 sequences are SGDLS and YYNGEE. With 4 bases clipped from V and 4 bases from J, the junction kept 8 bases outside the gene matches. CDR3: CASSKWTGGYEQYF. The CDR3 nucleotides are TGTGCCAGCAGCAAATGGACAGGTGGGTACGAGCAGTACTTC.

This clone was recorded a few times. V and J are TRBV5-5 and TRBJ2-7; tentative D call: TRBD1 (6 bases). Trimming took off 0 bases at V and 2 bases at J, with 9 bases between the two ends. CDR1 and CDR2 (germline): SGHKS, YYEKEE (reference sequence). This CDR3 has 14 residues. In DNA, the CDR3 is TGTGCCAGCAGCTTGGAGGGACACCCCTACGAGCAGTACTTC. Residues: CASSLEGHPYEQYF. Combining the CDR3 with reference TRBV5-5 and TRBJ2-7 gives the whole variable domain DAGVTQSPTHLIKTRGQQVTLRCSPISGHKSVSWYQQVLGQGPQFIFQYYEKEERGRGNFPDRFSARQFPNYSSELNVNALLLGDSALYLCASSLEGHPYEQYFGPGTRLTVT.

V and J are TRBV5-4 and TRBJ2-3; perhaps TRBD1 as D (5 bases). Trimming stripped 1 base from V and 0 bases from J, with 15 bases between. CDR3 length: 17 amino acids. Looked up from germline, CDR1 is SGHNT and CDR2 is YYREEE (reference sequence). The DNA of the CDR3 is TGTGCCAGCAGCTTGAAGACAGTGGCTGGTAGCACAGATACGCAGTATTTT. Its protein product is CASSLKTVAGSTDTQYF.